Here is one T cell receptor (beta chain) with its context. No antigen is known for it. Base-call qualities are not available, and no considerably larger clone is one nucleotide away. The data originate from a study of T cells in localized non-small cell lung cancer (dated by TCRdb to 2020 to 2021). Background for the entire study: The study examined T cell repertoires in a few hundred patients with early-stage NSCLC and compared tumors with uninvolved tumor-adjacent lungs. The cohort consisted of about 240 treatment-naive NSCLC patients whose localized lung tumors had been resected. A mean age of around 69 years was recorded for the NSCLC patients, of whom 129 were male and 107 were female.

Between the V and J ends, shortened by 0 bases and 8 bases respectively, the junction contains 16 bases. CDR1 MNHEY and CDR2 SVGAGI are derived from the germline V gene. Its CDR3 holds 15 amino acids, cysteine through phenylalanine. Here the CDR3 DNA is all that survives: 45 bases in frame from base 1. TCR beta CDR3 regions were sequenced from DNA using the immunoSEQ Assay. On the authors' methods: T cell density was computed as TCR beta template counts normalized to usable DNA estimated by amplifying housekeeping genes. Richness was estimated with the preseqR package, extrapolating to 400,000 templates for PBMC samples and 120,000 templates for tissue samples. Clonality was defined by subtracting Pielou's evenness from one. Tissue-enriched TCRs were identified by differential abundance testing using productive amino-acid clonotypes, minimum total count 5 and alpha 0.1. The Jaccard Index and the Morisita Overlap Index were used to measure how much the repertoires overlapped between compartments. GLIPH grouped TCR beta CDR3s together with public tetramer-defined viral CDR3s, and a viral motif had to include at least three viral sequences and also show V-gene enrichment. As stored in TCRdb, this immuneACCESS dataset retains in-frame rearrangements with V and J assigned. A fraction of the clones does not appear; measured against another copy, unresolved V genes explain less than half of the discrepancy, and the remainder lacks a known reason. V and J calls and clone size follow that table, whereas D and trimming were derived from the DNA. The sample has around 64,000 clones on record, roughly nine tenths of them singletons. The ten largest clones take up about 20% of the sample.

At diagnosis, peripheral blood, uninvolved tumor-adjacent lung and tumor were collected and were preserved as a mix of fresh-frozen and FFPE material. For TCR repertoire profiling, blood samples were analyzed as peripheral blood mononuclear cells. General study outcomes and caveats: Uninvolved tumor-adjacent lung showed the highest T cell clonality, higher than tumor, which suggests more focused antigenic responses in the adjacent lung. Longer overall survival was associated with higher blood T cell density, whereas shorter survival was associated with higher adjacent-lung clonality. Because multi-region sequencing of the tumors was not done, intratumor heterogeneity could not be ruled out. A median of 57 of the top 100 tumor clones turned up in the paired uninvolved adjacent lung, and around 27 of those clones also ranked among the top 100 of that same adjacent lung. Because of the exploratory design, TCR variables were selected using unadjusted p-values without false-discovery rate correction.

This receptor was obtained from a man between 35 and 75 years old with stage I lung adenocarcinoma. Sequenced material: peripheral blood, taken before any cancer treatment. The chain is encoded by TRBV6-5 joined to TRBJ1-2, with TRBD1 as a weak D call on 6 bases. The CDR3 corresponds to CASSYSYRVSQGYTF. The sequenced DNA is TGTGCCAGCAGTTACTCGTACAGGGTCTCACAGGGCTACACCTTC.